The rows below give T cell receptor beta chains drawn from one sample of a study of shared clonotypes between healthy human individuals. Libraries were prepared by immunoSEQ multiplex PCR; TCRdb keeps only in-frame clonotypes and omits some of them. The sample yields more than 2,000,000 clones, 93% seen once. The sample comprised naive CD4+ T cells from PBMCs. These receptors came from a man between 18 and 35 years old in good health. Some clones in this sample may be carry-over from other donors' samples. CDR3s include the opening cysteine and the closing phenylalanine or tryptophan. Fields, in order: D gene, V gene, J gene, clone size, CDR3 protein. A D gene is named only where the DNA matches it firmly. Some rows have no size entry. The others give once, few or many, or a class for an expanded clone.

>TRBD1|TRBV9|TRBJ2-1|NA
CASSARQGANEQFF
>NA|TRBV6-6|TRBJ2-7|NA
CASSYPQSNEQYF
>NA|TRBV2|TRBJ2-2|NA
CASSEHTPGELFF
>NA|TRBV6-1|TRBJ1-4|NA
CATTLGTNEKLFF
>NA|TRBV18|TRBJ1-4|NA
CASSNTGPTNEKLFF
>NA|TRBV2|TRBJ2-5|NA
CASTSGGAGETQYF
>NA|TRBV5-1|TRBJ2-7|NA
CASSGGTSAYEQYF
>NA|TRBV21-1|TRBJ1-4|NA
CASSERAVRLNEKLFF
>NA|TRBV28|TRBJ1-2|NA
CASSSPTLDSGDGYTF
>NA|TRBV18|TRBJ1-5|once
CASSPPGMNQPQHF
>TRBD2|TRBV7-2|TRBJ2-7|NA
CASGASGIYEQYF
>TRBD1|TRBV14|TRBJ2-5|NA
CASSLQGAQAGYGETQYF
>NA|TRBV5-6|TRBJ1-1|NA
CASSLVGRPRNTEAFF
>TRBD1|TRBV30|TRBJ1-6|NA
CAWSAGTGRHSPLHF
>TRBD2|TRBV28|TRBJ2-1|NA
CASSLEGGRVSYNEQFF
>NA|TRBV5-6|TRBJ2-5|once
CASSIQRRVTQYF
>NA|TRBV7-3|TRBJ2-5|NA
CASSLGGMETQYF
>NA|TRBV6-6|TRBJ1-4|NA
CASSLGTANEKLFF
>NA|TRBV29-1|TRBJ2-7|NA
CSVVGLLGYPGHEQYF
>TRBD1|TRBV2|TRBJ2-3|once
CASSDGTGGTDTQYF
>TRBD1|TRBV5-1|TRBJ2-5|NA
CASSEPGQGAETQYF
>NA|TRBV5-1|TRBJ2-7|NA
CASSLSGLSHEQYF
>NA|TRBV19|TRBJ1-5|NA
CASSIDLVGGRGNQPQHF
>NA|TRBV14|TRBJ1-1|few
CASSQSRNTEAFF
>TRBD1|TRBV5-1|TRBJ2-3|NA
CASSLLGQGGADTQYF
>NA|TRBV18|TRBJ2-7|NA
CASSPPGRAGEQYF
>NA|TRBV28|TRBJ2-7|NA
CASSFRRGAGPSTYEQYF
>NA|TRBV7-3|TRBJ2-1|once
CASSFRGLLAQEQFF
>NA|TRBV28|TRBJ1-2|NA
CASSTQKGGFNYGYTF
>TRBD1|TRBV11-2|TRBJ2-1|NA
CASSGQGMGGEQFF
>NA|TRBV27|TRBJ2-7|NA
CASTPQRGRGTYEQYF
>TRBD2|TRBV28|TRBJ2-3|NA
CASSHGLAGEISTDTQYF
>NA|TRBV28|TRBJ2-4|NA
CASRESGSQNIQYF
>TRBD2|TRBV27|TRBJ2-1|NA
CASSNNQREHSREQFF
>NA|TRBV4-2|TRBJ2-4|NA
CASSRSGTPQDIQYF